The present TCR beta chain was sequenced within a study of human T cells and chemical hapten exposure. Whole-study findings and limits: Because all patients had alopecia, their immune responses might differ from healthy ones.

This clonotype was detected only a few times. Its target is not known. CDR1 and CDR2 from the germline V gene are SGHNT and YENEEA. V was pared by 5 bases and J by 3 bases, with 7 bases between. This CDR3 spans 13 amino acids. Time point noted: patch test 3, about 24 weeks after DPC sensitization. The treatment denotes: therapeutic diphenylcyclopropenone sensitization with weekly scalp DPC. TCRdb fed the RACE reads into MiXCR, producing one record per CDR3 protein. The repertoire includes about 160,000 distinct CDR3 sequences, about 30% of them detected once, and 2% to 2.5% sits in the top ten. The sample here was whole blood, taken in connection with sensitization to the hapten diphenylcyclopropenone (DPC). The origin of this receptor is a young woman with alopecia areata. Some clones in this sample may be carry-over from other donors' samples. The chain combines TRBV11-3 with TRBJ2-2; D uncertain. CDR3 region: CASSPVHTGELFF. The CDR3 DNA reads as TGTGCCAGCAGCCCGGTCCACACCGGGGAGCTGTTTTTT.